The 32 T cell receptor beta chains presented below share a single source sample, sequenced in a study of vaccination and CD4 T cells after COVID-19. Cultured CD4+ T-cell DNA underwent Oncomine TCR Beta short-read sequencing. TCRdb re-derived calls from the PCR reads in MiXCR, one entry per CDR3 protein. The repertoire includes 12,000 or so distinct CDR3 sequences, about 45% of them detected once, and about a fifth sits in the top ten. These receptors' antigens are unknown. The treatment denotes: roughly ten-day PBMC culture with coronavirus spike peptide pools or control peptides (ViraFEST assay). Sample: CD4+ T cells from blood, cultured in vitro. These TCRs come from a human donor who had recovered from COVID-19.

The chain links TRBV6-2 or TRBV6-3 to TRBJ1-1; unclear D gene. Trimming pared 5 bases from V and 2 bases from J, leaving 3 bases between. Germline lookup yields CDR1 MNHEY and CDR2 SVGEGT. The length of the CDR3 is 11 residues. CDR3: CASSGNTEAFF. The CDR3 coding sequence is TGTGCCAGCAGTGGTAACACTGAAGCTTTCTTT.

The V gene is TRBV10-2, the J gene TRBJ2-7; 9 bases match TRBD1. TRBJ2-5 explains the end of the DNA better; the J call may be wrong. From germline, CDR1 is WSHSY and CDR2 SAAADI. This CDR3 is 16 amino acids long. The CDR3 nucleotides read TGCGCCAGCAGTGGAATCCGGACAGGGGACCAAGAGACCCAGTACTTC. It yields the protein CASSGIRTGDQETQYF.

The chain recombines TRBV9 with TRBJ1-6; TRBD1 matches 7 bases. The junction had 2 bases not matched to a gene; V was cut back by 4 bases and J by 7 bases. The germline CDR1 and CDR2 sequences are SGDLS and YYNGEE. The CDR3 is made up of 13 amino acids. The CDR3 bases are TGTGCCAGCAGCCGACAGGGCAATTCACCCCTCCACTTT. It specifies CASSRQGNSPLHF.

This clonotype was counted between two and nine times. The V gene is TRBV7-9, the J gene TRBJ2-3, with D perhaps being TRBD1 or TRBD2 (5 bases each). CDR1 and CDR2 from the germline V gene are SEHNR and FQNEAQ (reference sequence). The V end lost 1 base, the J end lost 0 bases, and 8 bases lay between the germline ends. CDR3 length equals 15 residues. CDR3 sequence reads: CASSLGWGSTDTQYF. CDR3 nucleotides: TGTGCCAGCAGCTTAGGCTGGGGGAGCACAGATACGCAGTATTTT.

V usage is TRBV7-9 and J usage is TRBJ1-6; 7 nucleotides agree with TRBD1. Unmatched junction bases numbered 11, after V lost 2 bases and J lost 7 bases. Germline V gives CDR1 SEHNR, CDR2 FQNEAQ (reference sequence). The CDR3 contains 17 residues. Here the CDR3 reads CASSLQQGFGENSPLHF. The DNA of the CDR3 is TGTGCCAGCAGCTTACAACAGGGGTTTGGGGAGAATTCACCCCTCCACTTT.

This chain joins TRBV12-3 or TRBV12-4 and TRBJ1-1; the D is unclear. Trimming removed 2 bases at V and 3 bases at J, with 13 bases between. The CDR3 totals 15 residues. DNA for the CDR3: TGTGCCAGCAGTTTAAGGGCAGCTACTTACACTGAAGCTTTCTTT. It translates to CASSLRAATYTEAFF.

The CDR3 is CASLRDSEGYEQYF. In nucleotides, the CDR3 is TGTGCCAGCCTCCGGGACAGCGAAGGGTACGAGCAGTACTTC. The chain is built from TRBV6-1 and TRBJ2-7; 7 nucleotides line up with TRBD1. The CDR3 is 14 amino acids. V lost 8 bases, J lost 4 bases, and 11 bases stayed unmatched. Germline V gives CDR1 MNHNS, CDR2 SASEGT.

The chain links TRBV1 to TRBJ1-5; the DNA was not used to check the table's D call, TRBD1. TRBV1 is labeled a pseudogene. The CDR3 covers 18 residues. The CDR3 nucleotides are TGCACCAGCAGCCAGCCGGGACAGGGGAAGATTAGCAATCAGCCCCAGCATTTT. Translation gives CTSSQPGQGKISNQPQHF.

V is TRBV7-8 and J is TRBJ1-3; D not resolved. Germline CDR1 is SGHVS and CDR2 is FQNEAQ. The CDR3 totals 12 residues. V was pared by 5 bases and J by 9 bases, with 11 bases between. Written as DNA, the CDR3 is TGTGCCAGCAGCCCTCGGATTACCACCATATATTTT. Translation: CASSPRITTIYF.

This clonotype was counted between two and nine times. The chain recombines TRBV27 with TRBJ1-5; D gene unclear. From germline, CDR1 is MNHEY and CDR2 SMNVEV (reference sequence). Trimming shortened V by 5 bases and J by 1 base, and 9 bases separated the two germline ends. The CDR3 sequence is 14 residues long. The CDR3 here is CASSPRPSNQPQHF. The CDR3 DNA reads TGTGCCAGCAGTCCTAGACCCAGCAATCAGCCCCAGCATTTT.

Details on this clonotype: A much more abundant neighbour one base away suggests this may be a read error. This chain connects TRBV12-3 or TRBV12-4 to TRBJ1-6, with D possibly TRBD1 on 6 matching bases. This CDR3 comprises 15 residues. Trimming removed 5 bases at V and 8 bases at J, with 16 bases between. The CDR3 bases are TGTGCCAGCAGTGACTCCGGGACACACCATTCACCCCTCCACTTT. This translates into CASSDSGTHHSPLHF.

This chain joins TRBV30 and TRBJ1-3; 9 positions match TRBD1. The CDR3 is 17 amino acids. The V gene's germline CDR1 is GTSNPN and CDR2 SVGIG (reference sequence). The J segment lost 1 base and the V segment lost 2 bases, leaving 9 bases of the junction unmatched. CDR3: CAWSTFRDRVSGNTIYF. DNA of the CDR3: TGTGCCTGGAGTACATTTAGGGACAGGGTTTCTGGAAACACCATATATTTT.

V and J are TRBV4-3 and TRBJ1-2; 7 bases map to TRBD1. With V trimmed by 3 bases and J by 4 bases, 8 bases remained unmatched. This CDR3 has 15 amino acids. CDR1 is LGHNA, CDR2 YSLEER, per germline. CDR3 sequence (DNA): TGCGCCAGCAGCCAGGATCGACAGGGACTCTATGGCTACACCTTC. Its protein is CASSQDRQGLYGYTF.

This clonotype was seen only a few times. CDR3 sequence: CASSQGNQPQHF. CDR3 coding DNA: TGTGCCAGCAGCCAAGGGAATCAGCCCCAGCATTTT. The chain recombines TRBV12-3 or TRBV12-4 with TRBJ1-5; D uncertain. Deletions cut 6 bases from V and 4 bases from J, with 7 bases between. The CDR3 sequence is 12 residues long.

J is TRBJ2-7 and V is TRBV5-4; unclear D gene. CDR3 length: 15 residues. V dropped 0 bases and J dropped 0 bases, with 10 bases sitting between them. CDR1 is SGHNT and CDR2 is YYREEE in the germline V gene (reference sequence). The chain's CDR3 is CASSLAGVRSYEQYF. The CDR3 DNA reads TGTGCCAGCAGCTTGGCCGGAGTCCGCTCCTACGAGCAGTACTTC.

The chain recombines TRBV18 with TRBJ1-2, with 8 bases fitting TRBD1. CDR1 is KGHSH and CDR2 is LQKENI in the germline V gene. CDR3 length equals 14 residues. Trimming cost V 4 bases and J 5 bases; bases outside gene matches: 6. The DNA of the CDR3 is TGTGCCAGCTCACAACTACAGGGGGATTATGGCTACACCTTC. The encoded protein is CASSQLQGDYGYTF.

In its sample, this clonotype was seen once. The J gene is TRBJ1-2, the V gene TRBV30; TRBD1 aligns across 7 bases. From germline, CDR1 is GTSNPN and CDR2 SVGIG (reference sequence). CDR3 length equals 14 residues. In DNA form, the CDR3 reads TGTGCTAGGGACAGAGAATCAGCTAACTATGGCTACACCTTC. Protein: CARDRESANYGYTF.

The V call is TRBV20-1, the J call TRBJ1-1; no clear D. From germline, CDR1 is DFQATT and CDR2 SNEGSKA (reference sequence). CDR3 size: 14 residues. V dropped 2 bases and J dropped 2 bases, with 12 bases sitting between them. The CDR3 nucleotides are TGCAGTGCTAGATCCAGGACTGGCAACACTGAAGCTTTCTTT. Translating gives CSARSRTGNTEAFF.

This chain connects TRBV18 to TRBJ2-5; D gene ambiguous. The CDR3 spans 13 residues. The V and J ends lost 3 bases and 0 bases respectively, with 5 bases between them. The germline V gene encodes CDR1 KGHSH and CDR2 LQKENI. CDR3 sequence reads: CASSPGYQETQYF. CDR3 sequence (DNA): TGTGCCAGCTCACCGGGGTACCAAGAGACCCAGTACTTC.

The chain carries TRBV11-3 and TRBJ2-2; perhaps TRBD2 as D (6 bases). This CDR3 region has 15 residues. Germline V CDR1 and CDR2: SGHNT, YENEEA. The V end lost 4 bases, the J end lost 3 bases, and 12 bases lay between the germline ends. CDR3 nucleotide sequence: TGTGCCAGCAGCTCCGGAGGGGTTTACACCGGGGAGCTGTTTTTT. It translates to CASSSGGVYTGELFF.

V gene TRBV6-1 combines with J gene TRBJ1-5; possible D gene TRBD1, 6 bases. This CDR3 spans 15 amino acids. Trimming pared 7 bases from V and 6 bases from J, leaving 19 bases between. Looked up from germline, CDR1 is MNHNS and CDR2 is SASEGT. The chain's CDR3 is CASTYPGTTGQPQHF. The CDR3 DNA reads TGTGCCAGCACCTATCCCGGGACAACAGGTCAGCCCCAGCATTTT.

The gene calls are TRBV6-5 and TRBJ1-1; D not certain. Germline CDR1 is MNHEY and CDR2 is SVGAGI. CDR3 length: 14 amino acids. V was clipped by 0 bases and J by 10 bases, with 15 bases between them. The CDR3 nucleotides read TGTGCCAGCAGTTACTCCGGGGTCTACGAAGTAGCTTTCTTT. Encoded protein: CASSYSGVYEVAFF.

The V call is TRBV30, the J call TRBJ2-7; maybe TRBD1 (6 bases). The CDR3 is made up of 11 amino acids. The ends were cut back, 8 bases at V and 0 bases at J, with 8 bases in the middle. From germline, CDR1 is GTSNPN and CDR2 SVGIG (reference sequence). The CDR3 nucleotides read TGTGCCACGGACAGCTCCTACGAGCAGTACTTC. It encodes CATDSSYEQYF.

The CDR3 reads CASSQASGSGELFF. Here the CDR3 DNA reads TGTGCCAGCAGCCAAGCTAGTGGATCCGGGGAGCTGTTTTTT. The chain couples TRBV4-2 to TRBJ2-2; D is undetermined. This CDR3 region has 14 residues. Germline V gives CDR1 LGHNA, CDR2 YNFKEQ. V was shortened by 1 base and J by 6 bases, with 9 bases between the two germline ends.

The table lists this clonotype with a few counts. The V call is TRBV12-3 or TRBV12-4, the J call TRBJ1-1; D is undetermined. The CDR3 extends over 13 amino acids. The ends were cut back, 8 bases at V and 0 bases at J, with 10 bases in the middle. CDR3 loop: CASGVAMNTEAFF. The CDR3, as DNA: TGTGCCAGCGGGGTTGCTATGAACACTGAAGCTTTCTTT.

V usage is TRBV6-1 and J usage is TRBJ2-2; TRBD1 matches 8 bases. The CDR3 runs 16 residues. V shed 6 bases, J shed 1 base, and the junction held 7 bases outside the gene matches. Looked up from germline, CDR1 is MNHNS and CDR2 is SASEGT. Here the CDR3 reads CASRGTGQMNTGELFF. CDR3 nucleotide sequence: TGTGCCAGCAGGGGGACAGGACAAATGAACACCGGGGAGCTGTTTTTT.

This clonotype was seen a few times. The chain carries TRBV7-2 and TRBJ2-7; 7 bases match TRBD2. Trimming removed 5 bases from V and 2 bases from J; junction bases left unmatched: 3. The CDR3 has 13 residues. Germline CDR1 is SGHTA and CDR2 is FQGNSA. CDR3 loop: CASSRGGAYEQYF. For the CDR3, the DNA is TGTGCCAGCAGCAGGGGAGGGGCCTACGAGCAGTACTTC.

In its sample, this clonotype was seen a few times. This chain connects TRBV5-6 to TRBJ1-2, with D possibly TRBD1 on 5 matching bases. Trimming took off 3 bases at V and 7 bases at J, with 19 bases between the two ends. The germline gives CDR1 SGHDT, CDR2 YYEEEE. The CDR3 contains 15 residues. CDR3 loop: CASSSLVGGAVGYTF. The CDR3 region has the DNA TGTGCCAGCAGCTCCCTGGTTGGAGGGGCGGTTGGCTACACCTTC.

This clonotype was found a few times. This rearrangement joins TRBV6-1 to TRBJ2-3; D unresolved. The CDR3 covers 13 residues. The V end was cut by 6 bases, the J end by 0 bases, with 7 bases between. Per germline, CDR1 MNHNS and CDR2 SASEGT. The CDR3 DNA sequence: TGTGCCAGCAGGAAACCTAGCACAGATACGCAGTATTTT. As protein: CASRKPSTDTQYF.

This clonotype was counted only a few times. The CDR3, as DNA: TGTGCCAGCAGTTCCCTCCTACTAGCGCCCTACGAGCAGTACTTC. Amino acid sequence: CASSSLLLAPYEQYF. The J gene is TRBJ2-7, the V gene TRBV27; TRBD2 matches 7 bases. The CDR3 has 15 residues. After removal of 4 bases from V and 2 bases from J, the junction contained 8 bases not matched to a gene. Germline CDR1 and CDR2: MNHEY and SMNVEV (reference sequence).

The chain recombines TRBV28 with TRBJ2-3; D gene ambiguous. Germline assignment: CDR1 MDHEN and CDR2 SYDVKM. V was pared by 5 bases and J by 3 bases, with 9 bases between. This CDR3 is built from 13 residues. DNA of the CDR3: TGTGCCAGCAGTAAGGGTTGGACAGATACGCAGTATTTT. Its translation: CASSKGWTDTQYF.

The V and J genes are TRBV5-1 and TRBJ1-2; D is undetermined. V was clipped by 4 bases and J by 8 bases, with 15 bases between them. The CDR3 runs to 13 residues. Germline V CDR1 and CDR2: SGHRS, YFSETQ. CDR3 sequence (DNA): TGCGCCAGCAGCCCCGAAGGTCCGCGGGGCTACACCTTC. Translated: CASSPEGPRGYTF.